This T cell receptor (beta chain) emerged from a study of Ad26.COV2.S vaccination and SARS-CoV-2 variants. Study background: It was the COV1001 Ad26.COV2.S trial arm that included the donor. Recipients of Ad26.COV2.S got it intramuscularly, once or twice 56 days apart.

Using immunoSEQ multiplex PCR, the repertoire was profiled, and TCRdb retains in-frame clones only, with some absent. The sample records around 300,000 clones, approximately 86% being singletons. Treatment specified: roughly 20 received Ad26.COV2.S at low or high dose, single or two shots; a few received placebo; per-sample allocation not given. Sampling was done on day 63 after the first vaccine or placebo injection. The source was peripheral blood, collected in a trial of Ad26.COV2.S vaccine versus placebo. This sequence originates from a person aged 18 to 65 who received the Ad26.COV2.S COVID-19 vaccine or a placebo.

CDR3 in amino acids: CASSQGRMNTEAFF. CDR3 in DNA: TGCGCCAGCAGCCAGGGGAGGATGAACACTGAAGCTTTCTTT. This chain uses TRBV4-1 with TRBJ1-1; D is unclear. Trimming cost V 3 bases and J 0 bases, with 8 bases left between them. Germline values: CDR1 MGHRA, CDR2 YSYEKL. The CDR3 is 14 amino acids.